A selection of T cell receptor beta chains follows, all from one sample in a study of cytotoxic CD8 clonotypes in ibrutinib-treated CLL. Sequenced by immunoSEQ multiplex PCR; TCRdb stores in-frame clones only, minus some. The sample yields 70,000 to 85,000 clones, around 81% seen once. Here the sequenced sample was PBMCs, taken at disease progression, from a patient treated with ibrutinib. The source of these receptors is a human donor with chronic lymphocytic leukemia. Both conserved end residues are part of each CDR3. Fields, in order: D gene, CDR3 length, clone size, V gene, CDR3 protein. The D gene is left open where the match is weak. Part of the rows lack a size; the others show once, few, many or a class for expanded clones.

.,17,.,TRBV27,CASSSMPSWGLQETQYF
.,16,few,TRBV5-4,CATNVGRGKNTGELFF
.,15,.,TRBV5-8,CATVQGVNSYNEQFF
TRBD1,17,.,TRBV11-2,CASSLGQGGILNEKLFF
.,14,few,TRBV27,CASTIPEGVTEAFF
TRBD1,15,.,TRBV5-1,CASSPGQGLNTEAFF
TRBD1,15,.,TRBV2,CASSGRDRVTGELFF
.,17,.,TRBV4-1,CASSQEGFRSMNTEAFF
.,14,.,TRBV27,CASSLSNRGYEQYF
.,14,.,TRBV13,CASSPGTAEETQYF
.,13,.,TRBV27,CASSLLAADTQYF
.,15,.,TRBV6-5,CASSRTPVRADTQYF
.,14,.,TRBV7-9,CASSPSLRANEQFF
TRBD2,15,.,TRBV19,CASSQPGLAGDEQFF
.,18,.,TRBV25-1,CASSERPGWGDITDTQYF
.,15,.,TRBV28,CASSLPRTGNSPLHF
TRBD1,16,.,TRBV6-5,CASSYPRTGGISPLHF
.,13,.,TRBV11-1,CASRRRGSWEQYF
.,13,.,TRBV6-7,CASRYPHTGELFF
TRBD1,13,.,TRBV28,CASRTGGSYEQYF
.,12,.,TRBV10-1,CASGFTGNEQYF
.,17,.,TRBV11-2,CASSLLPLRIAKNIQYF
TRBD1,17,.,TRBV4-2,CASSQGGDRGLGDTQYF
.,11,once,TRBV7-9,CASSFPYGYTF